This is a list of T cell receptor beta chains from one sample in a study of shared clonotypes between healthy human individuals. Method: immunoSEQ multiplex PCR; TCRdb's copy keeps in-frame clones and lacks some. The sample consists of hundreds of thousands of clones, approximately 95% of them appearing once. Sequenced input: naive CD4+ T cells sorted from blood. Receptors were obtained from a woman under 40 in good health. Both conserved end residues are part of each CDR3. A D gene is named only where the DNA matches it firmly. Clone size appears in some rows only: once, few, many, or a class for an expanded clone.

J | size | D | V | CDR3 | DNA
TRBJ2-7 | . | TRBD1 | TRBV6-5 | CASKQGATYEQYF | TGTGCCAGCAAACAGGGGGCAACGTACGAGCAGTACTTC
TRBJ1-3 | . | . | TRBV30 | CAGGGGNTIYF | TGTGCAGGGGGAGGAGGAAACACCATATATTTT
TRBJ2-1 | once | . | TRBV5-1 | CASRHLNEQFF | TGCGCCAGCAGGCACCTCAATGAGCAGTTCTTC
TRBJ2-7 | . | TRBD1 | TRBV18 | CASSPGQGAYEQYF | TGTGCCAGCTCACCGGGACAGGGGGCGTACGAGCAGTACTTC
TRBJ2-7 | . | . | TRBV7-2 | CASSLDAPTKKIYEQYF | TGTGCCAGCAGCTTAGACGCTCCCACTAAAAAAATTTACGAGCAGTACTTC
TRBJ2-5 | . | . | TRBV14 | CASSQSPLRETQYF | TGTGCCAGCAGCCAATCCCCCCTCCGAGAGACCCAGTACTTC
TRBJ2-7 | . | . | TRBV5-4 | CASSAPGTYEQYF | TGTGCCAGCAGCGCCCCGGGGACCTACGAGCAGTACTTC
TRBJ1-2 | . | . | TRBV2 | CASRKLSHYGYTF | TGTGCCAGCAGAAAACTCTCACACTATGGCTACACCTTC
TRBJ2-3 | . | . | TRBV9 | CASSVGGDTQYF | TGTGCCAGCAGCGTAGGGGGGGATACGCAGTATTTT
TRBJ2-7 | . | . | TRBV19 | CASSNRQRPLDEQYF | TGTGCCAGTAGTAACCGACAGCGACCTCTCGACGAGCAGTACTTC
TRBJ2-7 | once | . | TRBV2 | CASSGGQRGTYEQYF | TGTGCCAGCAGCGGGGGACAGAGGGGGACCTACGAGCAGTACTTC
TRBJ2-7 | . | TRBD1 | TRBV4-1 | CASSQGLETGVISYEQYF | TGCGCCAGCAGCCAAGGTTTGGAGACAGGGGTTATCTCCTACGAGCAGTACTTC
TRBJ1-1 | once | . | TRBV19 | CASSILGGRSTEAFF | TGTGCCAGTAGTATCCTTGGGGGGCGAAGTACTGAAGCTTTCTTT
TRBJ1-1 | . | TRBD1 | TRBV18 | CASSPTGERNTEAFF | TGTGCCAGCTCACCTACAGGGGAACGAAACACTGAAGCTTTCTTT
TRBJ2-1 | . | TRBD2 | TRBV28 | CASSPSGSSYNEQFF | TGTGCCAGCAGCCCTAGCGGGAGCTCCTACAATGAGCAGTTCTTC
TRBJ1-1 | . | . | TRBV6-4 | CASRGGPRTEAFF | TGTGCCAGCAGGGGGGGGCCCCGGACTGAAGCTTTCTTT
TRBJ1-3 | once | . | TRBV11-2 | CASSPNEGYSGNTIYF | TGTGCCAGCAGCCCCAACGAAGGGTACTCTGGAAACACCATATATTTT
TRBJ2-7 | . | . | TRBV18 | CASSSAGAAYEQYF | TGTGCCAGCTCATCAGCTGGGGCGGCCTACGAGCAGTACTTC
TRBJ2-3 | . | . | TRBV11-3 | CASSSGQSYDTQYF | TGTGCCAGCAGCTCGGGACAAAGCTACGATACGCAGTATTTT
TRBJ2-5 | . | . | TRBV4-1 | CASSQDPSGRAETQYF | TGCGCCAGCAGCCAGGATCCCTCCGGCAGGGCAGAGACCCAGTACTTC
TRBJ2-7 | . | TRBD2 | TRBV5-1 | CASTVLAGGNYEQYF | TGCGCCAGCACAGTACTAGCGGGAGGGAACTACGAGCAGTACTTC
TRBJ2-1 | . | TRBD2 | TRBV6-1 | CASSEARLAGVNEQFF | TGTGCCAGCAGTGAAGCGCGGCTAGCGGGAGTCAATGAGCAGTTCTTC